This T cell receptor beta chain was sequenced for a study of T cell changes during pregnancy in multiple sclerosis. Trimming removed 3 bases from V and 3 bases from J, with 6 bases in between. This CDR3 contains 13 residues. Germline CDR1 is KGHSH and CDR2 is LQKENI. Data came from immunoSEQ multiplex PCR; TCRdb stores just in-frame clones and leaves some out. The data show 25,000 to 35,000 clones, 70% to 90% seen once. The rearrangement joins TRBV18 to TRBJ1-3; D unclear. The sample here was CD4+ T cells from peripheral blood mononuclear cells, taken in the first trimester of pregnancy. The source is a female donor in good health, enrolled as a control in a pregnancy study. This CDR3 reads CASSPRFGNTIYF. The DNA for the CDR3 is TGTGCCAGCTCACCCCGTTTTGGAAACACCATATATTTT.